This paragraph reports one T cell receptor beta chain. The antigen is undetermined. Germline values: CDR1 SGHRS, CDR2 YFSETQ. This CDR3 has 14 residues. The V and J ends lost 2 bases and 4 bases, in that order; junction bases with no gene match: 5. Tagging with unique molecular identifiers was a feature of the TCR beta cDNA libraries. Roughly 500,000 cDNA molecules were obtained from 1 to 10 million T cells. TCRdb itself ran the PCR reads through MiXCR, one entry per CDR3 protein. The sample lists about 460,000 distinct CDR3 sequences; nearly 45% were seen once. These data come from a study of post-analysis software for immune sequencing data. General study results and limits: Those with multiple sclerosis, the patient group, showed significantly lower normalized Chao1 diversity than controls. The five TRBV segments detected at higher frequency in patients than in controls included TRBV5-6, TRBV5-1 and TRBV20-1. Samples made in the same batch grouped tightly together by F measure.

The sample was blood. The rearrangement uses TRBV5-1 and TRBJ1-1; 7 nucleotides agree with TRBD1. The receptor's source is a girl aged 10 to 17 with multiple sclerosis. CDR3 region: CASSLTGQSTEAFF. The CDR3 DNA reads as TGCGCCAGCAGCTTAACGGGACAGAGCACTGAAGCTTTCTTT.